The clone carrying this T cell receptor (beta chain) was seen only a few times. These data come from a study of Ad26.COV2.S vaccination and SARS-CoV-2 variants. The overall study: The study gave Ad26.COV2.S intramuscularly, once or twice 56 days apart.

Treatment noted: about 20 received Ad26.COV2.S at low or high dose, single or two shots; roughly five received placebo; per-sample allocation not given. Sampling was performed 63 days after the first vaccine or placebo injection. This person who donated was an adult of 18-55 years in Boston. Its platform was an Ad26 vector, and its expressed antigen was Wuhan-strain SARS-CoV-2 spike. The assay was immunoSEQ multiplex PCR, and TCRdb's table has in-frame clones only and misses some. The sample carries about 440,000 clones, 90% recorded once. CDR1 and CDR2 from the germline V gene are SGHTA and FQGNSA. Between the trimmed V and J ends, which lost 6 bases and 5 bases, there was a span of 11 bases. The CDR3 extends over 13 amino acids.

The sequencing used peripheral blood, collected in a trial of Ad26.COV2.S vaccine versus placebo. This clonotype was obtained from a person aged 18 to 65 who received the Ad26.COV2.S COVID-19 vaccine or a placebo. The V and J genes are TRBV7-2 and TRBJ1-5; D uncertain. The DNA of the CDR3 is TGTGCCAGCAGACCTACGTCCGATCAGCCCCAGCATTTT. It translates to CASRPTSDQPQHF. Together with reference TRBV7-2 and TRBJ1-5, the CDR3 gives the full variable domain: GAGVSQSPSNKVTEKGKDVELRCDPISGHTALYWYRQSLGQGLEFLIYFQGNSAPDKSGLPSDRFSAERTGGSVSTLTIQRTQQEDSAVYLCASRPTSDQPQHFGDGTRLSIL.